This T cell receptor beta chain was observed in a study of blood T cell repertoires in COVID-19. Across the whole study: Researchers got acute and convalescent COVID-19 samples from the United States, Italy and Spain.

Germline trimming cut 6 bases from V and 4 bases from J; bases unmatched to any gene: 4. This CDR3 region has 13 residues. From germline, CDR1 is LNHDA and CDR2 SQIVND (reference sequence). Here immunoSEQ multiplex PCR was the method, and the copy in TCRdb shows in-frame clones only, minus some. The sample lists 99,000 or so clones; about 89% were seen once. Sequenced: peripheral blood. V gene TRBV19 combines with J gene TRBJ1-1, with 8 bases fitting TRBD1. The clonotype was recovered from a human donor in a cohort sampled during active COVID-19. In DNA form, the CDR3 reads TGTGCCAGTAGACAGGGGGAAATCACTGAAGCTTTCTTT. As protein: CASRQGEITEAFF. Using reference TRBV19 and TRBJ1-1 for the parts outside the CDR3, the full variable domain is DGGITQSPKYLFRKEGQNVTLSCEQNLNHDAMYWYRQDPGQGLRLIYYSQIVNDFQKGDIAEGYSVSREKKESFPLTVTSAQKNPTAFYLCASRQGEITEAFFGQGTRLTVV.